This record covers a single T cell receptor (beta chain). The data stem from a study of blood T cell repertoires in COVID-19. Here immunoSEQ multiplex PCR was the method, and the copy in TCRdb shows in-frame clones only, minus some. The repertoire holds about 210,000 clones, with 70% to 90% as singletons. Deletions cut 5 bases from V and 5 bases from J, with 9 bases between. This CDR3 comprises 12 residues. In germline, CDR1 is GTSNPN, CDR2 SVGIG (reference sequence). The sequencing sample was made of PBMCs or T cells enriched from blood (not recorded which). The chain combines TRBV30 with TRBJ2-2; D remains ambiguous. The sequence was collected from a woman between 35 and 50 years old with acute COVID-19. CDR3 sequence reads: CAWGYGTGELFF. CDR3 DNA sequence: TGTGCCTGGGGCTACGGGACCGGGGAGCTGTTTTTT.